This T cell receptor beta chain was captured by sequencing in a study of T-cell reconstitution after alpha-beta-depleted transplantation in children. General study points: Newly made T cells mostly supplied T-cell counts and diversity one year after transplant. Certain patients had high TCRbeta diversity at day 60, and it came from recipient T cells and thymic progenitors that survived. About two months after transplant, alpha-beta T cells reportedly came from several hundred expanded graft clones.

Unique molecular identifiers were used to barcode this TCRbeta library. TCRdb recomputed calls from the PCR reads with MiXCR, one row per CDR3 protein. Of around 300,000 distinct CDR3 sequences in the sample, around 10% are singletons; the top ten hold about a quarter. This clonotype was picked up many times. The antigen is unknown. V lost 6 bases, J lost 0 bases, and 5 bases stayed unmatched. Germline CDR1 reads SGHTA; CDR2 reads FQGNSA. This CDR3 contains 15 residues. This rearrangement joins TRBV7-2 to TRBJ1-1, with 9 bases lining up with TRBD1. The material was peripheral blood, obtained 180 days after TCRalphabeta/CD19-depleted stem cell transplant. The TCR originated in a male patient under 10 years old who had a stem cell transplant for chronic granulomatous disease, so the T cells may come from the graft donor. CDR3 nucleotide sequence: TGTGCCAGCAGTAAACAGGGGGCGATGAACACTGAAGCTTTCTTT. Translated: CASSKQGAMNTEAFF.